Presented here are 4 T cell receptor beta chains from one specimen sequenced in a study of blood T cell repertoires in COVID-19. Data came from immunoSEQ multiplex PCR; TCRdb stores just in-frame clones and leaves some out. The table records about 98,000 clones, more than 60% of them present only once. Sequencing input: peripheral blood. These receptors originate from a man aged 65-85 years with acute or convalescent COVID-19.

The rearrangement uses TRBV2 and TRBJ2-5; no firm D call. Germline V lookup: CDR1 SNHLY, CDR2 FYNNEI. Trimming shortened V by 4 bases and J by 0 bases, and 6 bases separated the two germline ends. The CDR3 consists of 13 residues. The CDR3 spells CASSVTDQETQYF. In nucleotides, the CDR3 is TGTGCCAGCAGTGTTACGGACCAAGAGACCCAGTACTTC.

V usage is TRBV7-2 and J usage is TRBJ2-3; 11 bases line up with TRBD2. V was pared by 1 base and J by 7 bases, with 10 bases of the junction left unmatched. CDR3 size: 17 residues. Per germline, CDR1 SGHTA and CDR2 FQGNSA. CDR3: CASSLGPSGRTGNTQYF. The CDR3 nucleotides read TGTGCCAGCAGCTTAGGACCTAGCGGGAGGACCGGAAATACGCAGTATTTT.

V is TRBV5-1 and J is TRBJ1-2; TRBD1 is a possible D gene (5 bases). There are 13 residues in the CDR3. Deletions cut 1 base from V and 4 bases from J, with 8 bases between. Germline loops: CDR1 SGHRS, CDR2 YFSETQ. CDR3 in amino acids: CASSLFDSYGYTF. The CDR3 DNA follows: TGCGCCAGCAGCTTGTTCGACAGCTATGGCTACACCTTC.

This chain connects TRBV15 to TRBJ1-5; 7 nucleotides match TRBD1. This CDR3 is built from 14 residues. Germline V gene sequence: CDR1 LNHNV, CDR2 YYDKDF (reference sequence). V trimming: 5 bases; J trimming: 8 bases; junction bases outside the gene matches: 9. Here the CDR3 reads CATSGMGQPEPQHF. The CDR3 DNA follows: TGTGCCACCAGCGGCATGGGACAGCCCGAGCCCCAGCATTTT.